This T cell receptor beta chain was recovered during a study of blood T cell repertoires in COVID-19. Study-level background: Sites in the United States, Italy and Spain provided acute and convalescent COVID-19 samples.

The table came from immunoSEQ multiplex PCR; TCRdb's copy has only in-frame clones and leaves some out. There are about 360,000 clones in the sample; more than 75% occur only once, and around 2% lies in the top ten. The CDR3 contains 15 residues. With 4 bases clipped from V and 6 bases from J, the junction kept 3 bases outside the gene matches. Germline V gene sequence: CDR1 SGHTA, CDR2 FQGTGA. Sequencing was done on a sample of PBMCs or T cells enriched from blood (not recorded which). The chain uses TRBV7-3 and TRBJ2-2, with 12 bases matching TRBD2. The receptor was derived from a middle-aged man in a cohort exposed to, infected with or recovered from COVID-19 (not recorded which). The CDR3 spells CASSSTSGRSGELFF. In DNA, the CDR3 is TGTGCCAGCAGCTCTACTAGCGGGAGGTCCGGGGAGCTGTTTTTT.